Below, one TCR beta chain is given with its context. This record comes from a study of CD8+CD57+ T cells in acquired aplastic anemia. Study-wide background: Quantities of DNA derived from sorted CD4+ and CD8+ cells averaged approximately 3 ug. Read counts for CD4+ cells (from healthy donors) averaged roughly 10 million.

The use of genomic DNA as template underpinned the TCR beta VDJ and CDR3 profiling. MiXCR, applied by TCRdb to the reads, yields one record per CDR3 protein. The sample contains about 130,000 distinct CDR3 sequences, 48% of which appear only once. The receptor was isolated from a human donor in good health, serving as a control. The source material was sorted CD4+, CD8+, or CD8+CD57+ T cells (not recorded which) from PBMCs.

The DNA of the CDR3 is TGTGCCAGCAGCTTGAAGGGAGGACAGAACGAGCAGTACTTC. Translated: CASSLKGGQNEQYF. The chain carries TRBV7-2 and TRBJ2-7; TRBD1 or TRBD2 may be the D gene (6 bases each). CDR1 and CDR2 from the germline V gene are SGHTA and FQGNSA. This CDR3 has 14 residues. V shed 3 bases and J shed 5 bases, with 14 bases lying between them.